This T cell receptor beta chain is from a study of a mutant IDH1 vaccine in newly diagnosed glioma. About the study: The initiation of vaccination occurred 4-6 weeks after radiotherapy alone, or with temozolomide cycles. The treated population exhibited a male proportion of about 62%, a female proportion of about 38%, and a mean age of about 39 years.

The V gene's germline CDR1 is SNHLY and CDR2 FYNNEI. The CDR3 totals 14 residues. As to time point: week 5, during vaccination. The vaccine gave 300 ug of a 20-mer mutant IDH1 peptide subcutaneously per dose. In every donor, the tumor was a new WHO grade 3 or 4 IDH1-mutant, ATRX-lost astrocytoma. Clones were sequenced by immunoSEQ multiplex PCR, and TCRdb holds only the in-frame ones, with some missing. The sample lists fewer than 40,000 clones, approximately 50% occurring once. In the case of this clone: As yet, its antigen is unknown. The junction shows a germline mismatch at one end, possibly a read error.

Sample: PBMCs, taken from a glioma patient whose treatment included an IDH1 peptide vaccine. The sequence derives from a woman younger than 35 with glioma. The chain combines TRBV2 with TRBJ1-2; D is ambiguous. For the CDR3, the DNA is TGTGCCGGCAGTGAAGGTTCCTTTGCGGGTGGCTACACCTTC. The encoded protein is CAGSEGSFAGGYTF.